The 22 T cell receptor beta chains reported below all come from one sample, sequenced in a study of cytomegalovirus exposure and HLA in healthy donors. With 60 Vbeta and 13 Jbeta primers, the PCR was carried out. Some clones are missing from TCRdb's copy, which holds only in-frame ones; the method was immunoSEQ multiplex PCR. The sample consists of around 180,000 clones, roughly 80% of them appearing once. The sample comprised PBMCs. The receptors come from a woman between 45 and 60 years old in good health and CMV-seronegative.

CDR3: CASSSGGTGELFF. The CDR3 DNA is TGTGCCAGCAGCTCGGGGGGGACCGGGGAGCTGTTTTTT. This rearrangement joins TRBV7-8 to TRBJ2-2, with 8 bases aligning to TRBD2. J was trimmed by 5 bases and V by 4 bases; bases with no gene match: 0. CDR3 length equals 13 residues. Germline CDR1 reads SGHVS; CDR2 reads FQNEAQ.

CDR3 bases: TGTGCCAGCAGCGTAGGAATCATTAGCTCCTATAATTCACCCCTCCACTTT. Residues: CASSVGIISSYNSPLHF. The rearrangement uses TRBV9 and TRBJ1-6; D call uncertain. The CDR3 has 17 residues. With 0 bases removed from V and 0 bases from J, the gap between germline ends came to 10 bases. Germline CDR1 SGDLS, CDR2 YYNGEE.

This chain links TRBV7-6 with TRBJ1-2, with 7 nucleotides matching TRBD1. The CDR3 has 16 amino acids. V shed 1 base and J 4 bases; nucleotides not matched to a gene: 9. CDR1 SGHVS and CDR2 FNYEAQ come from the germline V gene. CDR3 protein: CASSLDATGQVYGYTF. The DNA of the CDR3 is TGTGCCAGCAGCTTAGACGCGACAGGGCAGGTCTATGGCTACACCTTC. The complete variable domain, with remaining parts taken from reference TRBV7-6 and TRBJ1-2, reads GAGVSQSPRYKVTKRGQDVALRCDPISGHVSLYWYRQALGQGPEFLTYFNYEAQQDKSGLPNDRFSAERPEGSISTLTIQRTEQRDSAMYRCASSLDATGQVYGYTFGSGTRLTVV.

V gene TRBV19 combines with J gene TRBJ2-6, with a tentative D call TRBD1 (5 bases). V gave up 3 bases and J gave up 7 bases, with 13 bases separating them. The CDR3 covers 15 residues. Germline V gene data show CDR1 as LNHDA and CDR2 as SQIVND (reference sequence). The CDR3 sequence: CASSIGRVVANVLTF. In DNA form, the CDR3 reads TGTGCCAGTAGTATTGGCAGGGTAGTTGCCAACGTCCTGACTTTC. Based on the CDR3 plus reference TRBV19 and TRBJ2-6, the full variable domain is DGGITQSPKYLFRKEGQNVTLSCEQNLNHDAMYWYRQDPGQGLRLIYYSQIVNDFQKGDIAEGYSVSREKKESFPLTVTSAQKNPTAFYLCASSIGRVVANVLTFGAGSRLTVL.

V gene TRBV29-1 combines with J gene TRBJ2-1; tentative D call: TRBD1 (7 bases). Trimming cost V 3 bases and J 7 bases, with 10 bases left between them. CDR1 is SQVTM and CDR2 is ANQGSEA in the germline V gene. This CDR3 region has 12 residues. This CDR3 reads CSVETGRNEQFF. CDR3 in DNA: TGCAGCGTTGAGACAGGGAGGAATGAGCAGTTCTTC.

The gene calls are TRBV7-8 and TRBJ1-1; maybe TRBD1 (6 bases). The V gene lost 3 bases and the J gene lost 7 bases, with 12 bases spanning the gap. The CDR3 contains 13 residues. CDR1 is SGHVS and CDR2 is FQNEAQ in the germline V gene. The CDR3, as DNA: TGTGCCAGCAGCTTCAACCGGGACAATGAAGCTTTCTTT. This translates into CASSFNRDNEAFF.

This clone was observed a handful of times. This chain joins TRBV9 and TRBJ2-2; 9 positions match TRBD2. Germline trimming cut 1 base from V and 2 bases from J; bases unmatched to any gene: 6. The germline gives CDR1 SGDLS, CDR2 YYNGEE. The CDR3 loop spans 17 amino acids. This CDR3 reads CASSVLGLAYNTGELFF. CDR3 DNA: TGTGCCAGCAGCGTACTCGGACTAGCGTACAACACCGGGGAGCTGTTTTTT.

Only one count was recorded for this clone. The V call is TRBV7-9, the J call TRBJ2-7; D gene unclear. Germline V gene lookup returns CDR1 SEHNR and CDR2 FQNEAQ (reference sequence). V shed 1 base and J shed 5 bases, with 6 bases lying between them. This CDR3 has 12 amino acids. CDR3: CASSLGVNEQYF. The CDR3, as DNA: TGTGCCAGCAGCTTAGGAGTGAACGAGCAGTACTTC.

CDR3 DNA: TGTGCCAGCAGCCGAAGTCCGGGAGGGGGTGAAAAACTGTTTTTT. Translating it yields CASSRSPGGGEKLFF. This chain links TRBV7-2 with TRBJ1-4, with D perhaps TRBD1 (6 bases). The CDR3 is made up of 15 amino acids. Germline V gene lookup returns CDR1 SGHTA and CDR2 FQGNSA. V was trimmed by 5 bases and J by 7 bases, leaving 17 bases between them.

The V gene is TRBV5-4, the J gene TRBJ2-6; 9 bases line up with TRBD1. This CDR3 has 17 residues. V was pared by 1 base and J by 2 bases, with 4 bases of the junction left unmatched. CDR1 and CDR2 (germline): SGHNT, YYREEE (reference sequence). The CDR3 region is CASSLLDRGTGANVLTF. CDR3 DNA: TGTGCCAGCAGCTTGTTGGACAGGGGTACTGGGGCCAACGTCCTGACTTTC.

The chain carries TRBV19 and TRBJ1-5, with 7 bases fitting TRBD1. Germline CDR1 is LNHDA and CDR2 is SQIVND (reference sequence). The CDR3 is 15 amino acids. The V gene end was trimmed by 7 bases and the J gene end by 6 bases; junction bases not matched to a gene: 12. In DNA, the CDR3 is TGTGCCAGTACGGGGACCAGGGGGATAGGTCAGCCCCAGCATTTT. This translates into CASTGTRGIGQPQHF.

The chain recombines TRBV5-6 with TRBJ1-4, with 7 bases lining up with TRBD1. J was trimmed by 4 bases and V by 3 bases; bases with no gene match: 6. Germline lookup yields CDR1 SGHDT and CDR2 YYEEEE. The CDR3 extends over 15 amino acids. CDR3 DNA: TGTGCCAGCAGCTATTCGACAGGGCATAATGAAAAACTGTTTTTT. It codes for CASSYSTGHNEKLFF.

This chain joins TRBV5-1 and TRBJ1-1; D not certain. The germline CDR1 and CDR2 sequences are SGHRS and YFSETQ. There are 14 residues in the CDR3. V was pared by 4 bases and J by 1 base, with 11 bases between. CDR3 DNA: TGCGCCAGCAGCACCGTACGGGGGAACACTGAAGCTTTCTTT. It codes for CASSTVRGNTEAFF.

The rearrangement joins TRBV25-1 to TRBJ2-3; weak D call: TRBD2 (5 bases). This CDR3 comprises 14 residues. Germline CDR1 is MGHDK and CDR2 is SYGVNS. Trimming removed 4 bases at V and 1 base at J, with 9 bases between. The CDR3 coding sequence is TGTGCCAGCAGTGCCGGACTGCGCACAGATACGCAGTATTTT. Its protein product is CASSAGLRTDTQYF.

The sample holds one count of this clone. This chain uses TRBV7-3 with TRBJ2-7, with D possibly TRBD2 on 6 matching bases. The V gene's germline CDR1 is SGHTA and CDR2 FQGTGA. CDR3 length equals 13 residues. V lost 5 bases and J 7 bases, leaving 15 bases between the germline ends. The CDR3 loop reads CASSPGGGGEQYF. CDR3 sequence (DNA): TGTGCCAGCAGCCCTGGTGGGGGAGGTGAGCAGTACTTC.

This clone was counted a single time. V and J are TRBV7-2 and TRBJ1-6; 7 positions match TRBD1. With 1 base clipped from V and 6 bases from J, the junction kept 6 bases outside the gene matches. This CDR3 has 16 amino acids. In germline, CDR1 is SGHTA, CDR2 FQGNSA. CDR3 protein: CASSLGWDSPNSPLHF. The CDR3 DNA follows: TGTGCCAGCAGCTTAGGTTGGGACAGCCCTAATTCACCCCTCCACTTT.

V gene TRBV7-2 combines with J gene TRBJ1-1; 7 bases align to TRBD1. The CDR3 length is 14 residues. The ends lost 5 bases at V and 1 base at J; junction bases unmatched: 4. CDR1 SGHTA and CDR2 FQGNSA come from the germline V gene. The CDR3 DNA is TGTGCCAGCAGCCGCGACAGGGCGAACACTGAAGCTTTCTTT. It encodes CASSRDRANTEAFF. Full variable domain (missing parts from reference TRBV7-2 and TRBJ1-1): GAGVSQSPSNKVTEKGKDVELRCDPISGHTALYWYRQSLGQGLEFLIYFQGNSAPDKSGLPSDRFSAERTGGSVSTLTIQRTQQEDSAVYLCASSRDRANTEAFFGQGTRLTVV.

A few counts support this clone. The rearrangement uses TRBV6-6 and TRBJ2-6; perhaps TRBD2 as D (5 bases). CDR1 MNHNY and CDR2 SVGAGI come from the germline V gene (reference sequence). The CDR3 is 14 residues long. V lost 2 bases to trimming and J lost 5 bases, with 7 bases between them. The CDR3 spells CASSYTGRANVLTF. The CDR3 DNA is TGTGCCAGCAGTTACACCGGGAGGGCCAACGTCCTGACTTTC.

CDR3: CASSLGVQGYTF. Here the CDR3 DNA reads TGTGCCAGCTCCCTAGGGGTTCAGGGCTACACCTTC. The V gene is TRBV28, the J gene TRBJ1-2, with D possibly matching TRBD1 (5 bases). Trimming pared 8 bases from V and 8 bases from J, leaving 15 bases between. CDR1 and CDR2 from the germline V gene are MDHEN and SYDVKM. The CDR3 sequence is 12 residues long.

V usage is TRBV15 and J usage is TRBJ2-2; 7 bases align to TRBD2. CDR3 size: 16 residues. The germline CDR1 and CDR2 sequences are LNHNV and YYDKDF (reference sequence). V lost 3 bases to trimming and J lost 4 bases; unmatched junction nucleotides: 8. The CDR3 nucleotides read TGTGCCACCAGCAGTAAAGCGGGAAAAGGCACCGGGGAGCTGTTTTTT. As protein: CATSSKAGKGTGELFF.

The rearrangement joins TRBV4-3 to TRBJ1-2; TRBD1 is a possible D gene (6 bases). The V end was cut by 0 bases, the J end by 3 bases, with 17 bases between. Germline values: CDR1 LGHNA, CDR2 YSLEER. This CDR3 has 17 residues. CDR3 residues: CASSQDGVAGADYGYTF. The DNA for the CDR3 is TGCGCCAGCAGCCAAGACGGGGTTGCAGGGGCGGACTATGGCTACACCTTC.

The chain combines TRBV14 with TRBJ2-3, with 7 nucleotides matching TRBD2. The CDR3 length is 15 residues. Germline V CDR1 and CDR2: SGHDN, FVKESK. Trimming removed 4 bases from V and 2 bases from J; junction bases left unmatched: 6. CDR3 in amino acids: CASSLRAGHTDTQYF. For the CDR3, the DNA is TGTGCCAGCAGCCTTCGAGCGGGGCACACAGATACGCAGTATTTT.